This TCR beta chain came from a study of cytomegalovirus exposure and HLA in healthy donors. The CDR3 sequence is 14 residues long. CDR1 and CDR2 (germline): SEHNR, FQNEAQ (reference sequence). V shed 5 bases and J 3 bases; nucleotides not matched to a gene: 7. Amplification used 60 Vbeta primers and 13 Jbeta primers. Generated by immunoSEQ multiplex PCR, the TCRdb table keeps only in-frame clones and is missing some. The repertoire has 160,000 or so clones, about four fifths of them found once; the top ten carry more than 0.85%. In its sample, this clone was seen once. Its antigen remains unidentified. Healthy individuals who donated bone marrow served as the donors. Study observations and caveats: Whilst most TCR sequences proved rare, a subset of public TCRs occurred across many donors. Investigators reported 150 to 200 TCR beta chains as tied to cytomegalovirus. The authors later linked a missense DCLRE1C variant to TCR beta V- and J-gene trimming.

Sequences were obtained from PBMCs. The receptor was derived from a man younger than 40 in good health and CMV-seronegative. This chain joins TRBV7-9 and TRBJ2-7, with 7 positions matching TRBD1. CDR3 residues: CASSASTGLYEQYF. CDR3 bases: TGTGCCAGCAGCGCCTCGACAGGGCTCTACGAGCAGTACTTC.